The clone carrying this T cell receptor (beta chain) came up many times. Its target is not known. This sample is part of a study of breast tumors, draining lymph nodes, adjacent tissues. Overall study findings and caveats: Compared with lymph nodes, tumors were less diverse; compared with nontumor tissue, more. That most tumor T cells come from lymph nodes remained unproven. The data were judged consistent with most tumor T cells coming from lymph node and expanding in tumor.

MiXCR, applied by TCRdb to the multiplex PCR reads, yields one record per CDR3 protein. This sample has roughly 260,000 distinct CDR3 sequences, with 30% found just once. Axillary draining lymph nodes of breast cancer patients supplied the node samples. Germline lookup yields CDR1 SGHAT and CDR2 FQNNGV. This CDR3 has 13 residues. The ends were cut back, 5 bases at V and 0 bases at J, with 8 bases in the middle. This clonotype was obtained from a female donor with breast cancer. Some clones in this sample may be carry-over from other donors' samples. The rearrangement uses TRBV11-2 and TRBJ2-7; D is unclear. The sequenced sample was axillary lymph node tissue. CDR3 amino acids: CASSHGDSYEQYF. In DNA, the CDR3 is TGTGCCAGCAGCCACGGAGACTCCTACGAGCAGTACTTC.